In this sample, the clone carrying this T cell receptor beta chain turned up once. Trimming cost V 4 bases and J 1 base, with 5 bases left between them. Germline V gene data show CDR1 as SEHNR and CDR2 as FQNEAQ (reference sequence). The CDR3 extends over 12 amino acids. These data originate in a study of shared clonotypes between healthy human individuals. Clones were read by immunoSEQ multiplex PCR, and TCRdb kept only the in-frame ones, dropping some. The sample shows roughly 76,000 clones, 60% to 65% of them seen only once. This chain connects TRBV7-9 to TRBJ2-7; D call uncertain. The clonotype originates from a man aged 25 to 40 in good health. The specimen was memory CD8+ T cells sorted from blood. As for subset: CD45RO+ cells pooled with CCR7-negative TemRA cells. The CDR3 sequence: CASSSLSYEQYF. In DNA form, the CDR3 reads TGTGCCAGCAGCTCACTGTCCTACGAGCAGTACTTC. The full variable domain, in which reference TRBV7-9 and TRBJ2-7 provide the parts outside the CDR3, is DTGVSQNPRHKITKRGQNVTFRCDPISEHNRLYWYRQTLGQGPEFLTYFQNEAQLEKSRLLSDRFSAERPKGSFSTLEIQRTEQGDSAMYLCASSSLSYEQYFGPGTRLTVT.